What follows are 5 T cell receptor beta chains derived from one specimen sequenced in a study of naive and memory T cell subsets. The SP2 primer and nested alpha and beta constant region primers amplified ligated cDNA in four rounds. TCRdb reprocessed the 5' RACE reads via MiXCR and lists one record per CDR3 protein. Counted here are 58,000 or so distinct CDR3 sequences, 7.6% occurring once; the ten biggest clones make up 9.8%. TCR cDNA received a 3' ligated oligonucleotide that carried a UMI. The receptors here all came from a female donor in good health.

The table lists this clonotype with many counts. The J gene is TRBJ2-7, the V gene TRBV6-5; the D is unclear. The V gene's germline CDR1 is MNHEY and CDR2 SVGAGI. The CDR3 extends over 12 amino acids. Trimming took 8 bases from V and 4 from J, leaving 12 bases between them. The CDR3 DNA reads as TGTGCCAGCGCCGACATTCGATACGAGCAGTACTTC. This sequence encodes CASADIRYEQYF.

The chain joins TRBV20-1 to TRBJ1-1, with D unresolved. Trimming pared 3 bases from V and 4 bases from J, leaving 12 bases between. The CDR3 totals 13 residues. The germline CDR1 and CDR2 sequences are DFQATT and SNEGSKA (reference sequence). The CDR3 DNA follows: TGCAGTGCTAGGCGCGATTTTCGCACTGAAGCTTTCTTT. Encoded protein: CSARRDFRTEAFF.

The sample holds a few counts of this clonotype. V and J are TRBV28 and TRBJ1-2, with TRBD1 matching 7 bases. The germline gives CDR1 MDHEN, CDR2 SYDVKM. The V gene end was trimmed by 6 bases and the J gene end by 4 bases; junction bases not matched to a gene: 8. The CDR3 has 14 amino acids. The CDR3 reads CASRLRQGGYGYTF. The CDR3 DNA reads TGTGCCAGCAGACTTAGACAGGGAGGCTATGGCTACACCTTC.

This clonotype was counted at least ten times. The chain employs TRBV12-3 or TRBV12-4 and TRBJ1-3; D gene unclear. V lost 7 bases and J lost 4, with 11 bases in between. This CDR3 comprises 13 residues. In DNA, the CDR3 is TGTGCCAGCATGGTGGCGTTCGGAAACACCATATATTTT. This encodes CASMVAFGNTIYF.

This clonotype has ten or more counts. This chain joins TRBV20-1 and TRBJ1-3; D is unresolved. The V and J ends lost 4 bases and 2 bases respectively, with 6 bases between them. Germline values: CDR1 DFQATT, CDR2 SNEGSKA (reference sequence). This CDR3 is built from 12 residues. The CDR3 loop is CSAIEAGNTIYF. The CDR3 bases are TGCAGTGCTATTGAAGCTGGAAACACCATATATTTT.